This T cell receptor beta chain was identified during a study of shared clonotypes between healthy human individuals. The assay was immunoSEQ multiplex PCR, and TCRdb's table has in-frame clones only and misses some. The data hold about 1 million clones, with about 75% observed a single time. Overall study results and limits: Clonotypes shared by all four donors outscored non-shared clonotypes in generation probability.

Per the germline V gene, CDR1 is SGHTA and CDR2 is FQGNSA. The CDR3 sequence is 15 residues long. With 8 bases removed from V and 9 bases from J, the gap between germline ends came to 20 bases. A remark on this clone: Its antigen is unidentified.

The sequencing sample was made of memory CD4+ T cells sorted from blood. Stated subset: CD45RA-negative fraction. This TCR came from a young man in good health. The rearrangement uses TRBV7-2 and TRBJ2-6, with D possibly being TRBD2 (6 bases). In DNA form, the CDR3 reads TGTGCCAGCGCTGGGAGGCCCCTGGTGGGCAACGTCCTGACTTTC. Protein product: CASAGRPLVGNVLTF.